A single sample is the source of the 30 T cell receptor beta chains below, sequenced in a study of shared clonotypes between healthy human individuals. Sequencing used immunoSEQ multiplex PCR; TCRdb keeps in-frame clones, though not all of them. The sample includes roughly 2.2 million clones, about 92% of them seen just once. Material for sequencing was naive CD4+ T cells from PBMCs. Subset described: CD45RA+ positively selected. The receptor source for this set is a man aged 18 to 35 in good health. Some clones in this sample may be carry-over from other donors' samples.

This clone has only a few counts. The chain carries TRBV18 and TRBJ1-1, with D uncertain. Germline values: CDR1 KGHSH, CDR2 LQKENI. The CDR3 runs to 15 residues. V lost 6 bases and J 0 bases, leaving 14 bases between the germline ends. The CDR3 DNA reads TGTGCCAGCTCCTTGCAAGGCAGCCTGAACACTGAAGCTTTCTTT. The encoded protein is CASSLQGSLNTEAFF.

The V gene is TRBV5-1, the J gene TRBJ1-3, with 7 bases fitting TRBD1. CDR1 is SGHRS, CDR2 YFSETQ, per germline. The length of the CDR3 is 16 residues. Trimming cost V 0 bases and J 3 bases; bases outside gene matches: 6. This chain's CDR3 is CASSLVRTGDGNTIYF. The CDR3, as DNA: TGCGCCAGCAGCTTGGTCCGGACAGGCGATGGAAACACCATATATTTT.

This clone was detected a few times. The chain links TRBV6-1 to TRBJ2-1; D remains unclear. In germline, CDR1 is MNHNS, CDR2 SASEGT. V was pared by 2 bases and J by 6 bases, with 5 bases between. The CDR3 covers 12 residues. The CDR3 loop reads CASSEFGNEQFF. CDR3 coding DNA: TGTGCCAGCAGTGAATTTGGCAATGAGCAGTTCTTC.

The chain combines TRBV2 with TRBJ2-6; 8 bases match TRBD1. The V gene end was trimmed by 8 bases and the J gene end by 0 bases; junction bases not matched to a gene: 6. Per germline, CDR1 SNHLY and CDR2 FYNNEI. The CDR3 loop spans 16 amino acids. CDR3 sequence reads: CASRTGKSSGANVLTF. The CDR3, as DNA: TGTGCCAGCCGGACAGGGAAAAGCTCTGGGGCCAACGTCCTGACTTTC. Using reference TRBV2 and TRBJ2-6 for the parts outside the CDR3, the full variable domain is EPEVTQTPSHQVTQMGQEVILRCVPISNHLYFYWYRQILGQKVEFLVSFYNNEISEKSEIFDDQFSVERPDGSNFTLKIRSTKLEDSAMYFCASRTGKSSGANVLTFGAGSRLTVL.

The chain has TRBV7-2 and TRBJ2-1; D ambiguous. The V gene's germline CDR1 is SGHTA and CDR2 FQGNSA. V lost 7 bases and J 7 bases, leaving 8 bases between the germline ends. This CDR3 is 11 amino acids long. The CDR3 coding sequence is TGTGCCAGCACGGTTGTGAATGAGCAGTTCTTC. Encoded protein: CASTVVNEQFF.

This chain joins TRBV11-2 and TRBJ2-1, with no clear D. V lost 7 bases to trimming and J lost 4 bases, with 17 bases between them. Germline V gene sequence: CDR1 SGHAT, CDR2 FQNNGV. This CDR3 contains 15 residues. The chain's CDR3 is CASTPIAARYNEQFF. CDR3 nucleotide sequence: TGTGCCAGCACCCCCATTGCGGCGAGATACAATGAGCAGTTCTTC.

On this clone: Other DNA sequences of this sample code for an identical CDR3. The chain has TRBV28 and TRBJ1-3, with D possibly being TRBD1 (6 bases). This CDR3 is built from 13 residues. V was trimmed by 6 bases and J by 2 bases, leaving 8 bases between them. CDR1 and CDR2 (germline): MDHEN, SYDVKM. The CDR3 spells CASRQGAGNTIYF. Here the CDR3 DNA reads TGTGCCAGCAGACAGGGTGCTGGAAACACCATATATTTT.

This clone was observed a single time. The chain couples TRBV7-3 to TRBJ2-3; 8 bases map to TRBD2. V lost 5 bases and J lost 4; bases outside the gene matches: 2. Germline V lookup: CDR1 SGHTA, CDR2 FQGTGA. There are 13 residues in the CDR3. The CDR3 region is CASSKAGADTQYF. DNA for the CDR3: TGTGCCAGCAGCAAAGCGGGAGCAGATACGCAGTATTTT.

The chain couples TRBV11-3 to TRBJ2-7; D remains unclear. Germline CDR1 is SGHNT and CDR2 is YENEEA. The CDR3 length is 14 residues. The ends were cut back, 0 bases at V and 0 bases at J, with 6 bases in the middle. The CDR3 is CASSLDRFSYEQYF. CDR3 nucleotide sequence: TGTGCCAGCAGCTTAGACAGGTTCTCCTACGAGCAGTACTTC.

The chain uses TRBV18 and TRBJ2-7; TRBD1 is a possible D gene (5 bases). The CDR3 is made up of 16 amino acids. CDR1 is KGHSH and CDR2 is LQKENI in the germline V gene. Trimming shortened V by 2 bases and J by 3 bases, and 17 bases separated the two germline ends. CDR3: CASSPEQTVAIYEQYF. The DNA for the CDR3 is TGTGCCAGCTCACCAGAGCAGACAGTTGCTATCTACGAGCAGTACTTC.

This chain connects TRBV18 to TRBJ1-5, with D maybe TRBD1 (5 bases). This CDR3 comprises 12 residues. Germline V gene data show CDR1 as KGHSH and CDR2 as LQKENI. With 2 bases removed from V and 11 bases from J, the gap between germline ends came to 10 bases. The CDR3 DNA is TGTGCCAGCTCACCATCTGAAGGGGCCCAGCATTTT. Translation: CASSPSEGAQHF.

The chain links TRBV7-2 to TRBJ2-3, with 16 bases aligning to TRBD2. The CDR3 totals 18 residues. V trimming: 5 bases; J trimming: 5 bases; junction bases outside the gene matches: 10. The V gene's germline CDR1 is SGHTA and CDR2 FQGNSA. CDR3 loop: CASSKGLAGGPAGDTQYF. The CDR3 region has the DNA TGTGCCAGCAGCAAGGGACTAGCGGGAGGGCCAGCGGGAGATACGCAGTATTTT.

About this clone: Other DNA sequences in the same sample also yield this CDR3. This rearrangement joins TRBV5-1 to TRBJ1-2; D not resolved. The CDR3 has 11 residues. Germline V lookup: CDR1 SGHRS, CDR2 YFSETQ. Trimming took 7 bases from V and 3 from J, leaving 7 bases between them. The CDR3 sequence: CASSRDYGYTF. The CDR3 DNA reads as TGCGCCAGCTCAAGGGACTATGGCTACACCTTC.

The rearrangement joins TRBV10-3 to TRBJ2-7, with 7 positions matching TRBD1. Trimming cost V 6 bases and J 3 bases; bases outside gene matches: 8. Germline V gene lookup returns CDR1 ENHRY and CDR2 SYGVKD. The CDR3 has 14 amino acids. In DNA, the CDR3 is TGTGCCATCAGCCTCGGGACAGACTTCTACGAGCAGTACTTC. Translating gives CAISLGTDFYEQYF.

The rearrangement links TRBV28 to TRBJ2-2; weak D call: TRBD2 (6 bases). CDR1 and CDR2 from the germline V gene are MDHEN and SYDVKM. The V end was cut by 3 bases, the J end by 0 bases, with 20 bases between. The CDR3 runs 19 residues. CDR3 DNA: TGTGCCAGCAGTTTGGGACTTCGTCGTTCAGCTTCGAACACCGGGGAGCTGTTTTTT. This sequence encodes CASSLGLRRSASNTGELFF.

The chain recombines TRBV4-3 with TRBJ2-5; TRBD1 matches 8 bases. V dropped 0 bases and J dropped 2; count of bases not matched to a gene: 5. The CDR3 runs to 16 residues. The germline V gene encodes CDR1 LGHNA and CDR2 YSLEER. CDR3 in DNA: TGCGCCAGCAGCCAAGATTGGGGACAGGAACAAGAGACCCAGTACTTC. Amino acid sequence: CASSQDWGQEQETQYF.

This sequence joins TRBV30 and TRBJ1-2, with 7 bases that match TRBD1. The junction had 6 bases not matched to a gene; V was cut back by 4 bases and J by 4 bases. CDR1 and CDR2 from the germline V gene are GTSNPN and SVGIG (reference sequence). The CDR3 extends over 13 amino acids. CDR3 in amino acids: CAWTPGGGYGYTF. DNA for the CDR3: TGTGCCTGGACGCCAGGGGGGGGCTATGGCTACACCTTC.

This sequence joins TRBV7-2 and TRBJ1-1; D gene ambiguous. Germline V gene lookup returns CDR1 SGHTA and CDR2 FQGNSA. The CDR3 contains 14 residues. V gave up 2 bases and J gave up 0 bases, with 7 bases separating them. The chain's CDR3 is CASSLWAVNTEAFF. In DNA, the CDR3 is TGTGCCAGCAGCTTATGGGCAGTGAACACTGAAGCTTTCTTT. Variable domain in full (rest from reference TRBV7-2 and TRBJ1-1): GAGVSQSPSNKVTEKGKDVELRCDPISGHTALYWYRQSLGQGLEFLIYFQGNSAPDKSGLPSDRFSAERTGGSVSTLTIQRTQQEDSAVYLCASSLWAVNTEAFFGQGTRLTVV.

This clone has a handful of counts. The chain carries TRBV30 and TRBJ1-1, with a possible D match to TRBD1 (5 bases). The CDR3 runs 13 residues. V lost 3 bases and J 2 bases, leaving 10 bases between the germline ends. In germline, CDR1 is GTSNPN, CDR2 SVGIG (reference sequence). CDR3 nucleotide sequence: TGTGCCTGGAGGGGCAGGGCTAACACTGAAGCTTTCTTT. Translated, it gives CAWRGRANTEAFF.

V gene TRBV6-5 combines with J gene TRBJ1-1; no definite D call. The ends were cut back, 7 bases at V and 3 bases at J, with 6 bases in the middle. CDR3 length: 11 residues. Germline values: CDR1 MNHEY, CDR2 SVGAGI. This chain's CDR3 is CASIEHTEAFF. Here the CDR3 DNA reads TGTGCCAGCATTGAACACACTGAAGCTTTCTTT.

CDR3 in amino acids: CASSPQGATYEQYF. The CDR3 nucleotides read TGCGCCAGCAGCCCACAGGGGGCCACCTACGAGCAGTACTTC. The chain employs TRBV5-1 and TRBJ2-7, with 9 positions matching TRBD1. The CDR3 length is 14 residues. The trim removed 4 bases at V and 2 bases at J, leaving 4 bases unmatched. Looked up from germline, CDR1 is SGHRS and CDR2 is YFSETQ.

As to this clone: The same CDR3 arises from other DNA sequences in this sample as well. The J gene is TRBJ2-7, the V gene TRBV5-8; D uncertain. CDR1 is SGHTS and CDR2 is YDEGEE in the germline V gene. V was cut by 1 base and J by 2 bases, with 7 bases left in between. The CDR3 totals 13 residues. The CDR3: CASSLRVTYEQYF. The CDR3, as DNA: TGTGCCAGCAGCTTGAGAGTGACCTACGAGCAGTACTTC.

The chain uses TRBV5-1 and TRBJ2-3, with 8 positions matching TRBD2. With 2 bases clipped from V and 3 bases from J, the junction kept 5 bases outside the gene matches. Germline V lookup: CDR1 SGHRS, CDR2 YFSETQ. The CDR3 covers 15 residues. CDR3 in DNA: TGCGCCAGCAGCTTCAGCAGCGGGAGAACAGATACGCAGTATTTT. It translates to CASSFSSGRTDTQYF.

The V and J genes are TRBV5-4 and TRBJ1-5; possibly TRBD1 for D (6 bases). Germline CDR1 is SGHNT and CDR2 is YYREEE (reference sequence). V dropped 9 bases and J dropped 5 bases, with 21 bases sitting between them. The CDR3 has 15 residues. In nucleotides, the CDR3 is TGTGCCAAGCAGCTTGCGTGGGGGGGCGATCAGCCCCAGCATTTT. This codes for CAKQLAWGGDQPQHF.

This clone was counted a single time. The chain has TRBV28 and TRBJ2-5; D unresolved. In germline, CDR1 is MDHEN, CDR2 SYDVKM. V was trimmed by 6 bases and J by 6 bases, leaving 20 bases between them. The CDR3 runs to 15 residues. The CDR3 protein is CASSPTQVVIQTQYF. The CDR3 DNA is TGTGCCAGCAGCCCTACCCAAGTAGTCATCCAGACCCAGTACTTC.

The chain uses TRBV5-8 and TRBJ2-1; 9 bases map to TRBD1. This CDR3 has 16 residues. The germline V gene encodes CDR1 SGHTS and CDR2 YDEGEE. V shed 0 bases, J shed 13 bases, and the junction held 14 bases outside the gene matches. CDR3 protein: CASSLAGTGSLRPQFF. CDR3 nucleotides: TGTGCCAGCAGCTTGGCCGGGACAGGGTCCCTCCGCCCACAGTTCTTC. The whole variable domain, filled in from reference TRBV5-8 and TRBJ2-1, reads EAGVTQSPTHLIKTRGQQATLRCSPISGHTSVYWYQQALGLGLQFLLWYDEGEERNRGNFPPRFSGRQFPNYSSELNVNALELEDSALYLCASSLAGTGSLRPQFFGPGTRLTVL.

The rearrangement links TRBV5-1 to TRBJ2-3; no clear D. V was pared by 7 bases and J by 3 bases, with 15 bases between. Germline assignment: CDR1 SGHRS and CDR2 YFSETQ. This CDR3 contains 14 residues. The chain's CDR3 is CASSDPSSTDTQYF. The CDR3, as DNA: TGCGCCAGCTCCGACCCCTCGTCAACAGATACGCAGTATTTT.

This clone was found a few times. This chain joins TRBV5-3 and TRBJ1-3, with D hard to call. TRBV5-3 is noted as an ORF with a role that remains uncertain. This CDR3 contains 13 residues. V was cut by 4 bases and J by 8 bases, with 13 bases left in between. The chain's CDR3 is CARSVSQGDTIYF. DNA of the CDR3: TGTGCCAGAAGCGTGTCCCAAGGAGACACCATATATTTT.

The chain carries TRBV6-6 and TRBJ2-5; D gene unclear. CDR3 length equals 8 residues. The ends were cut back, 8 bases at V and 7 bases at J, with 2 bases in the middle. CDR1 MNHNY and CDR2 SVGAGI come from the germline V gene (reference sequence). The CDR3 here is CASGTQYF. The CDR3 DNA is TGTGCCAGCGGGACCCAGTACTTC.

V and J are TRBV18 and TRBJ2-7; the D gene is possibly TRBD1 (6 bases). V lost 3 bases and J 6 bases, leaving 9 bases between the germline ends. Germline CDR1 and CDR2: KGHSH and LQKENI. The CDR3 runs to 12 residues. The CDR3 DNA follows: TGTGCCAGCTCACCGACAGGAGCCGAGCAGTACTTC. Encoded protein: CASSPTGAEQYF.